One and the same sample provided the 22 T cell receptor beta chains below, sequenced in a study of regulatory T cells in long-lasting Graves disease. HTBI primers from iRepertoire and Arm-PCR of CDR3 regions yielded the TCR beta libraries. MiXCR, applied by TCRdb to the multiplex PCR reads, yields one record per CDR3 protein. The sample includes more than 650,000 distinct CDR3 sequences, about 30% of them seen just once. Specified time point: persistent/refractory GD, antithyroid drugs over 5 years with positive TRAb. The TCR library was made from RNA extracted from PBMCs. The sample in question was peripheral blood mononuclear cells (PBMCs), obtained when the disease was refractory, from a patient treated with antithyroid drugs. The receptors stem from a female donor with Graves disease.

Of note for this clonotype: A read error may be the cause here, since a much bigger clone is one base away. The chain uses TRBV2 and TRBJ2-7, with 11 bases fitting TRBD2. This CDR3 is built from 18 residues. Germline assignment: CDR1 SNHLY and CDR2 FYNNEI. In DNA, the CDR3 is TGTGCCAGCGGTCATAGCGGGAGGGCCGATAAAAGCTCCTACGAGCAGCACTTC. Translating gives CASGHSGRADKSSYEQHF.

This clonotype was detected a few times. The CDR3, as DNA: TGCAGTGCTAGGAATTTAGCGGGTGCCTACTACGAGCAGTACTTC. Protein: CSARNLAGAYYEQYF. The rearrangement links TRBV20-1 to TRBJ2-7, with 7 nucleotides matching TRBD2. V shed 3 bases and J 3 bases; nucleotides not matched to a gene: 11. There are 15 residues in the CDR3. Germline V gives CDR1 DFQATT, CDR2 SNEGSKA (reference sequence).

This clonotype was seen repeatedly, ten times or more. The CDR3 loop is CARHDLRETQYF. CDR3 DNA: TGTGCCAGACACGATTTGAGGGAGACCCAGTACTTC. J is TRBJ2-5 and V is TRBV28; D uncertain. Germline CDR1 is MDHEN and CDR2 is SYDVKM. CDR3 length: 12 residues. Trimming pared 9 bases from V and 5 bases from J, leaving 13 bases between.

The V call is TRBV6-1, the J call TRBJ2-5; tentative D call: TRBD2 (6 bases). The CDR3 is 14 amino acids. Germline-derived CDR1 and CDR2 are MNHNS and SASEGT. Trimming took off 6 bases at V and 0 bases at J, with 11 bases between the two ends. CDR3 bases: TGTGCCAGCAGGGGGGGAGACTACCAAGAGACCCAGTACTTC. Protein: CASRGGDYQETQYF.

The rearrangement joins TRBV6-1 to TRBJ2-2; 12 bases map to TRBD2. The V gene's germline CDR1 is MNHNS and CDR2 SASEGT. The length of the CDR3 is 17 residues. Trimming at V came to 6 bases and at J to 4 bases, leaving 9 bases not matched to a gene. CDR3 residues: CASSSRLAGVSTGELFF. DNA for the CDR3: TGTGCCAGCAGCTCCCGACTAGCGGGAGTAAGCACCGGGGAGCTGTTTTTT.

This clonotype turned up a few times. The rearrangement uses TRBV6-5 and TRBJ1-1; 7 positions match TRBD1. Germline CDR1 MNHEY, CDR2 SVGAGI. J lost 1 base, V lost 6 bases, and 8 bases had no gene match. The length of the CDR3 is 15 residues. Written as DNA, the CDR3 is TGTGCCAGCAGGTACCGGCCAGGGGGGAACACTGAAGCTTTCTTT. Its protein product is CASRYRPGGNTEAFF.

The chain employs TRBV6-1 and TRBJ1-5, with TRBD1 as a possible D gene (6 bases). CDR1 is MNHNS and CDR2 is SASEGT in the germline V gene. The CDR3 contains 14 residues. V dropped 6 bases and J dropped 2 bases, with 11 bases sitting between them. CDR3 DNA: TGTGCCAGCAGCCCCGGACAGCGCAATCAGCCCCAGCATTTT. The encoded protein is CASSPGQRNQPQHF.

The V and J genes are TRBV6-1 and TRBJ1-2, with TRBD1 matching 7 bases. The CDR3 has 16 residues. From germline, CDR1 is MNHNS and CDR2 SASEGT. Trimming took 6 bases from V and 6 from J; bases not matched to a gene: 16. The CDR3 DNA sequence: TGTGCCAGCAGCGAACTCGGGACAGCTAAAGGCCATGGCTACACCTTC. Amino acid sequence: CASSELGTAKGHGYTF.

This clonotype was found a few times. The chain links TRBV6-1 to TRBJ1-1; D is ambiguous. Trimming left V 3 bases short and J 0 bases short, with 11 bases between. Germline values: CDR1 MNHNS, CDR2 SASEGT. This CDR3 comprises 15 residues. The CDR3 sequence is CASSDGVRLNTEAFF. The DNA of the CDR3 is TGTGCCAGCAGTGACGGGGTCAGACTGAACACTGAAGCTTTCTTT.

The gene calls are TRBV18 and TRBJ1-5; D call uncertain. This CDR3 has 13 residues. The germline V gene has CDR1 KGHSH and CDR2 LQKENI. The V end lost 5 bases, the J end lost 5 bases, and 10 bases lay between the germline ends. CDR3 bases: TGTGCCAGCTCAACAGAGGGTTATCAGCCCCAGCATTTT. Protein: CASSTEGYQPQHF. Together with reference TRBV18 and TRBJ1-5, the CDR3 gives the full variable domain: NAGVMQNPRHLVRRRGQEARLRCSPMKGHSHVYWYRQLPEEGLKFMVYLQKENIIDESGMPKERFSAEFPKEGPSILRIQQVVRGDSAAYFCASSTEGYQPQHFGDGTRLSIL.

This clonotype was seen at least ten times. The gene calls are TRBV29-1 and TRBJ1-1, with D hard to call. CDR1 is SQVTM, CDR2 ANQGSEA, per germline. The ends were cut back, 3 bases at V and 1 base at J, with 6 bases in the middle. This CDR3 has 12 residues. The CDR3: CSVDGGNTEAFF. The CDR3, as DNA: TGCAGCGTTGATGGCGGGAACACTGAAGCTTTCTTT.

The genes are TRBV11-2 and TRBJ1-2; D gene uncertain. Germline V gene lookup returns CDR1 SGHAT and CDR2 FQNNGV. The V and J ends lost 5 bases and 4 bases respectively, with 17 bases between them. CDR3 size: 15 residues. Here the CDR3 DNA reads TGTGCCAGCAGCCCCCGGGCCCAGGTGATCTATGGCTACACCTTC. Its translation: CASSPRAQVIYGYTF.

V gene TRBV29-1 combines with J gene TRBJ1-1; no clear D. This CDR3 has 14 amino acids. CDR1 and CDR2 from the germline V gene are SQVTM and ANQGSEA. V was clipped by 0 bases and J by 4 bases, with 12 bases between them. The CDR3 nucleotides are TGCAGCGTTGAAGACCCGGGATCTGGCACTGAAGCTTTCTTT. It translates to CSVEDPGSGTEAFF.

This sequence joins TRBV10-3 and TRBJ2-4; 8 nucleotides agree with TRBD2. CDR1 is ENHRY and CDR2 is SYGVKD in the germline V gene. With 11 bases clipped from V and 6 bases from J, the junction kept 6 bases outside the gene matches. This CDR3 region has 12 residues. The CDR3 nucleotides read TGTGCCGTCGGGGGGGGGGGAAACATTCAGTACTTC. Its translation: CAVGGGGNIQYF.

This clonotype was seen a handful of times. This chain joins TRBV3-1 and TRBJ2-5; TRBD2 matches 9 bases. V was pared by 3 bases and J by 2 bases, with 7 bases of the junction left unmatched. Germline CDR1 reads LGHDT; CDR2 reads YNNKEL (reference sequence). This CDR3 is built from 16 residues. The CDR3 spells CASSHSTSGHQETQYF. The DNA of the CDR3 is TGTGCCAGCAGCCACAGTACTAGCGGGCATCAAGAGACCCAGTACTTC.

The chain has TRBV25-1 and TRBJ2-5; no clear D. Germline CDR1 is MGHDK and CDR2 is SYGVNS. The CDR3 totals 12 residues. V was cut by 5 bases and J by 5 bases, with 9 bases left in between. CDR3 bases: TGTGCCAGCAGTCCCCCCTGGGAGACCCAGTACTTC. As protein: CASSPPWETQYF.

The rearrangement uses TRBV2 and TRBJ1-4; 7 positions agree with TRBD1. Per germline, CDR1 SNHLY and CDR2 FYNNEI. Trimming removed 10 bases from V and 2 bases from J; junction bases left unmatched: 4. The CDR3 contains 13 residues. In nucleotides, the CDR3 is TGTGCCATCACGGGACAGACTAATGAAAAACTGTTTTTT. The encoded protein is CAITGQTNEKLFF.

This clonotype was seen at least ten times. This chain uses TRBV12-3 or TRBV12-4 with TRBJ1-2, with D uncertain. Trimming pared 2 bases from V and 8 bases from J, leaving 9 bases between. The CDR3 consists of 12 residues. CDR3 region: CASSLTLSGYTF. The CDR3 DNA is TGTGCCAGCAGTTTAACGTTGTCGGGCTACACCTTC.

This clonotype turned up a few times. The chain couples TRBV11-2 to TRBJ1-2; D remains unclear. The CDR3 totals 14 residues. The germline CDR1 and CDR2 sequences are SGHAT and FQNNGV. Trimming removed 5 bases from V and 3 bases from J, with 13 bases in between. The CDR3 DNA reads TGTGCCAGCAGCATAAGGGCACGCGACTATGGCTACACCTTC. Translating gives CASSIRARDYGYTF.

This clonotype showed up many times. The J gene is TRBJ2-7, the V gene TRBV11-2, with 9 positions matching TRBD2. The germline CDR1 and CDR2 sequences are SGHAT and FQNNGV. The CDR3 sequence is 13 residues long. Trimming took 6 bases from V and 4 from J; bases not matched to a gene: 4. The CDR3 loop reads CASSRTSAYEQYF. CDR3 DNA sequence: TGTGCCAGCAGTAGGACTAGCGCATACGAGCAGTACTTC. Complete variable domain (other parts from reference TRBV11-2 and TRBJ2-7): EAGVAQSPRYKIIEKRQSVAFWCNPISGHATLYWYQQILGQGPKLLIQFQNNGVVDDSQLPKDRFSAERLKGVDSTLKIQPAKLEDSAVYLCASSRTSAYEQYFGPGTRLTVT.

This clonotype was picked up many times. The chain couples TRBV28 to TRBJ1-5; D remains unclear. The V end lost 5 bases, the J end lost 4 bases, and 9 bases lay between the germline ends. This CDR3 is built from 13 residues. Germline V gene sequence: CDR1 MDHEN, CDR2 SYDVKM. CDR3 in DNA: TGTGCCAGCAGTCTGACTGTTAATCAGCCCCAGCATTTT. It yields the protein CASSLTVNQPQHF. Full variable domain (remainder filled in from reference TRBV28 and TRBJ1-5): DVKVTQSSRYLVKRTGEKVFLECVQDMDHENMFWYRQDPGLGLRLIYFSYDVKMKEKGDIPEGYSVSREKKERFSLILESASTNQTSMYLCASSLTVNQPQHFGDGTRLSIL.

This clonotype occurred once. A read error may produce the germline difference seen at one junction end. The V gene is TRBV16, the J gene TRBJ1-1; D possibly corresponds to TRBD1 (5 bases). Germline loops: CDR1 KGHSY, CDR2 FQNENV. CDR3 length: 14 residues. This CDR3 reads CASSQSGGYTEAFF. In DNA, the CDR3 is TGTGCCAGCAGCCAATCTGGGGGTTATACTGAAGCTTTCTTC.